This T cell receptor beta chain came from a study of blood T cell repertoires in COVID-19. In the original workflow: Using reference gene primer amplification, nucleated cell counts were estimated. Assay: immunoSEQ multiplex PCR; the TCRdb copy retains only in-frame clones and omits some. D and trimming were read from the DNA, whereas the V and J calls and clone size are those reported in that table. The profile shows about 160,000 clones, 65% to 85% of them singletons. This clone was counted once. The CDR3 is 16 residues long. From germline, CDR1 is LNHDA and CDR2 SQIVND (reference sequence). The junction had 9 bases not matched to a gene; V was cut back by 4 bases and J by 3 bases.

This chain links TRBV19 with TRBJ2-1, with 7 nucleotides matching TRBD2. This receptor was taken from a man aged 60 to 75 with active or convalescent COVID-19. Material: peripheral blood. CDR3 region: CASSNSGLLNYNEQFF. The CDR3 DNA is TGTGCCAGTAGTAACTCGGGACTATTGAACTACAATGAGCAGTTCTTC.